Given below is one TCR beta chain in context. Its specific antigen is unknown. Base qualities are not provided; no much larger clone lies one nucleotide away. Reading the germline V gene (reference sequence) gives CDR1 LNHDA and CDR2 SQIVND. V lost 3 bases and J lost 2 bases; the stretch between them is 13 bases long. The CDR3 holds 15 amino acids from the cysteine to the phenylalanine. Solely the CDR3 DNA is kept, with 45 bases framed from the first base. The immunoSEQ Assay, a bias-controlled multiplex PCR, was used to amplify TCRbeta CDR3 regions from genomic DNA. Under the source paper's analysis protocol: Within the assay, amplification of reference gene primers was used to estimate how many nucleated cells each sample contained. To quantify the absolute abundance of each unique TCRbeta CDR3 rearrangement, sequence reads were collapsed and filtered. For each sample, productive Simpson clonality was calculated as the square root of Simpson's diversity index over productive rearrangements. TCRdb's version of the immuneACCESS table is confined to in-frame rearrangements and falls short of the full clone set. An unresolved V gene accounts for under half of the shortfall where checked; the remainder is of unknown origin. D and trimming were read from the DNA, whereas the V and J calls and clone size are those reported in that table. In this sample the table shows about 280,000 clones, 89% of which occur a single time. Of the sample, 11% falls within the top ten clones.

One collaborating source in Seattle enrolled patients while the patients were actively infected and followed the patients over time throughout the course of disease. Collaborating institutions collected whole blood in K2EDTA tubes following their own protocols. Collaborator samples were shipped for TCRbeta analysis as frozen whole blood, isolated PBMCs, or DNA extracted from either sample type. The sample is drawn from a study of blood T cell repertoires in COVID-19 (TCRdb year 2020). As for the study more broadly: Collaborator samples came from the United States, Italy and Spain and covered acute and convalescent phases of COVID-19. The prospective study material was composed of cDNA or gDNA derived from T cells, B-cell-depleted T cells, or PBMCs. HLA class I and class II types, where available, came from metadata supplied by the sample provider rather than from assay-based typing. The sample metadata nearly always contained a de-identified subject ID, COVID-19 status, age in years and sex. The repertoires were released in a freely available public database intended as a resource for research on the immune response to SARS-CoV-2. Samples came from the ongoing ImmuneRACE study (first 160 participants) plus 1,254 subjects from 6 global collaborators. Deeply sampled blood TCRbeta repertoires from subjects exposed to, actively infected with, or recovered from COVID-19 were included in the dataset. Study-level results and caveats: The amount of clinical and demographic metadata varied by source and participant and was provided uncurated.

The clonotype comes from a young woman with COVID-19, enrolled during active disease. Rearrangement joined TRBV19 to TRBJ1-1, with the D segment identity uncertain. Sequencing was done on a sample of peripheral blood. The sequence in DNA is TGTGCCAGTAGTATCGGCGGTCTTGGAAACACTGAAGCTTTCTTT. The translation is CASSIGGLGNTEAFF.